Each of the 4 T cell receptor beta chains below was sequenced from the same sample in a study of blood T cell repertoires in COVID-19. Profiled with immunoSEQ multiplex PCR; TCRdb holds only in-frame clones, not every one. The top ten clones hold roughly 23% of a sample with tens of thousands of clones, 81% of them seen once. The material sequenced was peripheral blood. These receptor sequences come from a man of 80 years or more with active or convalescent COVID-19.

This sequence joins TRBV6-4 and TRBJ1-2, with D possibly being TRBD1 (5 bases). V was shortened by 4 bases and J by 7 bases, with 16 bases between the two germline ends. This CDR3 has 14 residues. The germline V gene has CDR1 MRHNA and CDR2 SNTAGT. DNA for the CDR3: TGTGCCAGCAGTGTCAGGGAGGGTGTTGGTGGCTACACCTTC. Amino acids: CASSVREGVGGYTF.

A few counts support this clone. The genes are TRBV19 and TRBJ1-1; 9 bases agree with TRBD1. The germline gives CDR1 LNHDA, CDR2 SQIVND (reference sequence). CDR3 length equals 16 residues. V shed 4 bases and J 1 base; nucleotides not matched to a gene: 7. The chain's CDR3 is CASSTKQGARNTEAFF. In DNA form, the CDR3 reads TGTGCCAGTAGTACTAAACAGGGGGCAAGGAACACTGAAGCTTTCTTT.

A few counts support this clone. V and J are TRBV7-2 and TRBJ2-7; 8 nucleotides align to TRBD2. After removal of 1 base from V and 1 base from J, the junction contained 9 bases not matched to a gene. This CDR3 has 17 amino acids. Germline V lookup: CDR1 SGHTA, CDR2 FQGNSA. CDR3 nucleotide sequence: TGTGCCAGCAGCTTAGGTGGCGCGGGGGGCTGGTCCTACGAGCAGTACTTC. The encoded protein is CASSLGGAGGWSYEQYF.

J is TRBJ2-7 and V is TRBV11-2; tentative D call: TRBD1 (7 bases). The CDR3 loop spans 15 amino acids. Germline V gene lookup returns CDR1 SGHAT and CDR2 FQNNGV. The V and J ends lost 5 bases and 3 bases respectively, with 17 bases between them. The CDR3 here is CASSAGTARVYEQYF. The CDR3 bases are TGTGCCAGCAGCGCGGGGACAGCGAGGGTCTACGAGCAGTACTTC.